One sample yielded the 27 T cell receptor beta chains listed below, sequenced in a study of identical twins. Using its own MiXCR run on the 5' RACE reads, TCRdb lists one record per CDR3 protein. The table lists 350,000 to 500,000 distinct CDR3 sequences, around 18% of them singletons. Specimen: naive T cells sorted from blood. All receptors derive from a man aged 50 or older in good health.

Ten or more counts support this clonotype. The CDR3 DNA follows: TGTGCCATCAGTGAGACAGGAAAGGAGCAGTTCTTC. It codes for CAISETGKEQFF. The V gene is TRBV10-3, the J gene TRBJ2-1, with D perhaps TRBD1 (5 bases). This CDR3 comprises 12 residues. Trimming took off 2 bases at V and 10 bases at J, with 9 bases between the two ends. Germline CDR1 ENHRY, CDR2 SYGVKD.

This clonotype was counted a few times. The V and J genes are TRBV18 and TRBJ2-1, with 7 positions matching TRBD2. In germline, CDR1 is KGHSH, CDR2 LQKENI. The ends lost 2 bases at V and 16 bases at J; junction bases unmatched: 8. This CDR3 comprises 12 residues. The DNA for the CDR3 is TGTGCCAGCTCACCAGCGGCGGGAGATCCTTTCTTC. Protein sequence: CASSPAAGDPFF.

Concerning this clonotype itself: The junction departs from the called germline gene at one end, perhaps through a read error. The V call is TRBV12-3 or TRBV12-4, the J call TRBJ2-7; 8 positions agree with TRBD1. The CDR3 has 14 residues. CDR3 amino acids: CDSSWTGIDYEQYF. The CDR3 DNA reads TGTGACAGCAGCTGGACAGGGATAGACTACGAGCAGTACTTC.

This sequence joins TRBV4-2 and TRBJ2-3; 9 nucleotides line up with TRBD2. The germline CDR1 and CDR2 sequences are LGHNA and YNFKEQ. The CDR3 has 15 amino acids. With 1 base clipped from V and 3 bases from J, the junction kept 2 bases outside the gene matches. The CDR3 here is CASSQVGLATDTQYF. CDR3 nucleotides: TGTGCCAGCAGCCAAGTGGGACTAGCAACAGATACGCAGTATTTT.

The table lists this clonotype with a few counts. This chain uses TRBV5-1 with TRBJ2-1; D unclear. Germline V gene sequence: CDR1 SGHRS, CDR2 YFSETQ. Trimming took 6 bases from V and 0 from J, leaving 16 bases between them. The CDR3 has 16 residues. The CDR3: CASKMGSVSSYNEQFF. The CDR3 DNA follows: TGCGCCAGCAAGATGGGATCGGTGTCCTCCTACAATGAGCAGTTCTTC.

The rearrangement joins TRBV7-2 to TRBJ1-1; D not resolved. The germline gives CDR1 SGHTA, CDR2 FQGNSA. V was cut by 4 bases and J by 4 bases, with 10 bases left in between. The CDR3 is 13 amino acids. The CDR3 coding sequence is TGTGCCAGCAGCTCCCGACGGACCACTGAAGCTTTCTTT. This codes for CASSSRRTTEAFF.

This clonotype has just a few counts. This chain joins TRBV5-4 and TRBJ2-7; 11 bases match TRBD2. Germline assignment: CDR1 SGHNT and CDR2 YYREEE (reference sequence). CDR3 length: 15 residues. Germline trimming cut 4 bases from V and 7 bases from J; bases unmatched to any gene: 10. This CDR3 is CASSTLAGGPGEQYF. The CDR3 nucleotides read TGTGCCAGCAGCACCTTAGCGGGAGGGCCGGGAGAGCAGTACTTC.

The chain links TRBV12-3 or TRBV12-4 to TRBJ2-1; D perhaps matches TRBD1 (5 bases). The CDR3 totals 13 residues. Trimming stripped 5 bases from V and 4 bases from J, with 9 bases between. The CDR3 DNA reads as TGTGCCAGCAGTATACAGGTTTACAATGAGCAGTTCTTC. Translation gives CASSIQVYNEQFF.

This clonotype has a count of ten or more. This chain joins TRBV20-1 and TRBJ2-1, with a tentative D call TRBD2 (6 bases). The V and J ends lost 3 bases and 8 bases respectively, with 11 bases between them. CDR3 length: 12 residues. From germline, CDR1 is DFQATT and CDR2 SNEGSKA (reference sequence). CDR3 amino acids: CSASETRYEQFF. CDR3 DNA sequence: TGCAGTGCTAGTGAGACTAGATATGAGCAGTTCTTC.

This clonotype was counted many times. The gene calls are TRBV29-1 and TRBJ1-2; D is undetermined. The V end lost 0 bases, the J end lost 4 bases, and 15 bases lay between the germline ends. Germline V gene lookup returns CDR1 SQVTM and CDR2 ANQGSEA. The CDR3 runs 15 residues. For the CDR3, the DNA is TGCAGCGTTGAAGATCTGGGCCTGCTGGGCTATGGCTACACCTTC. Its translation is CSVEDLGLLGYGYTF.

V usage is TRBV7-9 and J usage is TRBJ2-3; D is unresolved. Trimming left V 7 bases short and J 2 bases short, with 7 bases between. The germline gives CDR1 SEHNR, CDR2 FQNEAQ (reference sequence). CDR3 length: 12 residues. This chain's CDR3 is CASTLSTDTQYF. CDR3 in DNA: TGTGCCAGCACCCTCTCCACAGATACGCAGTATTTT. The variable domain in full, completed from reference TRBV7-9 and TRBJ2-3, reads DTGVSQNPRHKITKRGQNVTFRCDPISEHNRLYWYRQTLGQGPEFLTYFQNEAQLEKSRLLSDRFSAERPKGSFSTLEIQRTEQGDSAMYLCASTLSTDTQYFGPGTRLTVL.

V is TRBV9 and J is TRBJ2-2; TRBD2 aligns across 7 bases. Looked up from germline, CDR1 is SGDLS and CDR2 is YYNGEE. This CDR3 has 15 residues. Germline trimming cut 4 bases from V and 4 bases from J; bases unmatched to any gene: 7. DNA for the CDR3: TGTGCCAGCAGCTTCCGGACTAGGTCCACCGGGGAGCTGTTTTTT. Translation: CASSFRTRSTGELFF.

This chain links TRBV20-1 with TRBJ2-7; no clear D. Trimming pared 0 bases from V and 5 bases from J, leaving 17 bases between. This CDR3 has 15 residues. Germline-derived CDR1 and CDR2 are DFQATT and SNEGSKA (reference sequence). DNA of the CDR3: TGCAGTGCTAGAGATTCGAGGCTACCAATGCACGAGCAGTACTTC. Encoded protein: CSARDSRLPMHEQYF.

The rearrangement uses TRBV27 and TRBJ2-3; D is unclear. Between the trimmed V and J ends, which lost 2 bases and 6 bases, there was a span of 15 bases. The germline V gene has CDR1 MNHEY and CDR2 SMNVEV (reference sequence). The CDR3 extends over 15 amino acids. The CDR3 spells CASSLAALLQDTQYF. For the CDR3, the DNA is TGTGCCAGCAGTTTAGCGGCCTTATTACAGGATACGCAGTATTTT.

The chain recombines TRBV7-9 with TRBJ2-5, with 10 bases matching TRBD1. The CDR3 extends over 16 amino acids. V lost 1 base and J lost 1; bases outside the gene matches: 3. The germline V gene encodes CDR1 SEHNR and CDR2 FQNEAQ (reference sequence). Here the CDR3 DNA reads TGTGCCAGCAGCTTAGTAGGACAGGGGGTCCAAGAGACCCAGTACTTC. Its protein is CASSLVGQGVQETQYF.

The chain links TRBV20-1 to TRBJ2-3; D unresolved. In germline, CDR1 is DFQATT, CDR2 SNEGSKA (reference sequence). The CDR3 loop spans 13 amino acids. This CDR3 is CSSGGGSTDTQYF. The CDR3 DNA is TGCAGCTCCGGCGGTGGAAGCACAGATACGCAGTATTTT.

The chain links TRBV7-2 to TRBJ2-7, with D unclear. V was cut by 2 bases and J by 3 bases, with 8 bases left in between. CDR1 SGHTA and CDR2 FQGNSA come from the germline V gene. This CDR3 is 13 amino acids long. CDR3 in DNA: TGTGCCAGCAGCTTATTAAAGTTCTACGAGCAGTACTTC. It encodes CASSLLKFYEQYF.

The table lists this clonotype with a few counts. This sequence joins TRBV12-3 or TRBV12-4 and TRBJ1-2, with D possibly being TRBD1 (5 bases). This CDR3 is 15 amino acids long. V gave up 5 bases and J gave up 4 bases, with 17 bases separating them. CDR3 sequence reads: CASSQTGTASYGYTF. For the CDR3, the DNA is TGTGCCAGCAGTCAAACCGGGACCGCTTCCTATGGCTACACCTTC.

J is TRBJ1-2 and V is TRBV9; no clear D gene. V lost 2 bases and J 2 bases, leaving 13 bases between the germline ends. The CDR3 has 15 residues. Germline CDR1 reads SGDLS; CDR2 reads YYNGEE. DNA for the CDR3: TGTGCCAGCAGCGTTAGGACGGAGGAAAACTATGGCTACACCTTC. Its protein product is CASSVRTEENYGYTF.

This chain joins TRBV10-2 and TRBJ1-6; D perhaps matches TRBD1 (5 bases). There are 17 residues in the CDR3. CDR1 is WSHSY and CDR2 is SAAADI in the germline V gene. The germline V and J ends were trimmed by 3 bases and 8 bases, with 20 bases remaining between them. The CDR3 loop is CASSDMYRKGLDSPLHF. CDR3 DNA sequence: TGCGCCAGCAGTGACATGTACCGTAAGGGGTTGGATTCACCCCTCCACTTT.

This chain connects TRBV29-1 to TRBJ2-2; the D call may be TRBD1 or TRBD2 (7 bases each). The CDR3 covers 14 residues. CDR1 and CDR2 (germline): SQVTM, ANQGSEA. The germline V and J ends were trimmed by 4 bases and 6 bases, with 15 bases remaining between them. CDR3 DNA: TGCAGCGTTGGGACAGGACTAGGTTCCGGGGAGCTGTTTTTT. It codes for CSVGTGLGSGELFF.

The V call is TRBV7-9, the J call TRBJ1-2; possible D gene TRBD1, 5 bases. The CDR3 is 14 amino acids. The germline CDR1 and CDR2 sequences are SEHNR and FQNEAQ (reference sequence). Trimming pared 5 bases from V and 4 bases from J, leaving 14 bases between. This CDR3 reads CASSTAGTRYGYTF. The CDR3 coding sequence is TGTGCCAGCAGCACTGCTGGGACCCGCTATGGCTACACCTTC.

This clonotype has only a few counts. The chain recombines TRBV10-3 with TRBJ2-7; D is uncertain. This CDR3 comprises 13 residues. V lost 5 bases and J lost 3, with 11 bases in between. From germline, CDR1 is ENHRY and CDR2 SYGVKD. The CDR3 loop reads CAISWEGDYEQYF. CDR3 DNA: TGTGCCATCAGTTGGGAAGGAGACTACGAGCAGTACTTC.

The rearrangement uses TRBV27 and TRBJ2-4; either TRBD1 or TRBD2 may supply D (5 bases each). Trimming stripped 3 bases from V and 12 bases from J, with 18 bases between. Per germline, CDR1 MNHEY and CDR2 SMNVEV (reference sequence). The CDR3 is made up of 14 amino acids. Written as DNA, the CDR3 is TGTGCCAGCAGTTTGAAGGGACCCCTAACTAATCAGTACTTC. This sequence encodes CASSLKGPLTNQYF.

This clonotype has more than one count but fewer than ten. The J gene is TRBJ2-5, the V gene TRBV20-1, with TRBD2 as a possible D gene (5 bases). Germline CDR1 and CDR2: DFQATT and SNEGSKA (reference sequence). Deletions cut 2 bases from V and 4 bases from J, with 17 bases between. CDR3 size: 15 residues. CDR3 sequence reads: CSARKASYLGETQYF. CDR3 coding DNA: TGCAGTGCTAGAAAGGCTAGCTATTTGGGAGAGACCCAGTACTTC.

The V call is TRBV11-2, the J call TRBJ2-7; 7 bases are shared with TRBD1. With 6 bases clipped from V and 0 bases from J, the junction kept 5 bases outside the gene matches. The CDR3 contains 14 residues. The germline gives CDR1 SGHAT, CDR2 FQNNGV. CDR3 sequence: CASRQDRISYEQYF. CDR3 nucleotide sequence: TGTGCCAGCAGACAGGACAGGATCTCCTACGAGCAGTACTTC.

This chain links TRBV4-1 with TRBJ2-2; 9 bases map to TRBD2. The CDR3 is made up of 18 amino acids. The germline V gene encodes CDR1 MGHRA and CDR2 YSYEKL. Germline trimming cut 0 bases from V and 0 bases from J; bases unmatched to any gene: 5. CDR3 sequence (DNA): TGCGCCAGCAGCCAAGACGTACTAGCGGGTTCGAACACCGGGGAGCTGTTTTTT. It yields the protein CASSQDVLAGSNTGELFF.